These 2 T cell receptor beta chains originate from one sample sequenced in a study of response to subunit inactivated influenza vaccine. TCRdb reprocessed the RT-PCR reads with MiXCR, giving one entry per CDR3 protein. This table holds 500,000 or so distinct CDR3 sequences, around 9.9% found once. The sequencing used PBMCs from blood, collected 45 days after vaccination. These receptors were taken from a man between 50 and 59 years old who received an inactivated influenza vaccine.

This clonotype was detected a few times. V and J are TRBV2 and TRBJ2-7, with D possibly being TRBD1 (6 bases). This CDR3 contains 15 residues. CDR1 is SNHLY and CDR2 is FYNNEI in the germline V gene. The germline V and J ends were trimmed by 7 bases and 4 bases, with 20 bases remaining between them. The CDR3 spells CASKVDGSQGYEQYF. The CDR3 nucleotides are TGTGCCAGCAAGGTGGACGGGTCCCAGGGGTACGAGCAGTACTTC.

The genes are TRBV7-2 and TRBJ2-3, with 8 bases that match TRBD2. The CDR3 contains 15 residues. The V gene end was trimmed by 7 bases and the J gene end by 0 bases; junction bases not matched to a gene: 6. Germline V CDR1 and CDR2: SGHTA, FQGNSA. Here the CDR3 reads CASKISGASTDTQYF. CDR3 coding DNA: TGTGCCAGCAAAATTAGCGGGGCTAGCACAGATACGCAGTATTTT.